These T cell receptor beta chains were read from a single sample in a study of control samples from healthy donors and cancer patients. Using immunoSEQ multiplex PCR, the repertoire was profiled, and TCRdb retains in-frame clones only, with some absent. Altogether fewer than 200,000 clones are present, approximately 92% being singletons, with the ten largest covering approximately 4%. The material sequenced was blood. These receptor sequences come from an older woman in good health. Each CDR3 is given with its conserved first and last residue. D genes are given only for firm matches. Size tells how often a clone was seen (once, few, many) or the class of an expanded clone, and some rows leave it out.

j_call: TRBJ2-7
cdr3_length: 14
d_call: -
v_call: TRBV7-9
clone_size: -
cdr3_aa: CASSLTRYSYEQYF
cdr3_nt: TGTGCCAGCAGCTTAACCCGATACTCCTACGAGCAGTACTTC

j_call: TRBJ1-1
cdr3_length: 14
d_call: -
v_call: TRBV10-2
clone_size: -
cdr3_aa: CASNIQGRRTEAFF
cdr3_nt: TGCGCCAGCAATATTCAGGGGCGGAGGACTGAAGCTTTCTTT

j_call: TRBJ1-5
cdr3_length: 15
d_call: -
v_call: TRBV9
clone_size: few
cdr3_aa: CASSVDGGGNQPQHF
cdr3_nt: TGTGCCAGCAGCGTAGATGGAGGGGGCAATCAGCCCCAGCATTTT

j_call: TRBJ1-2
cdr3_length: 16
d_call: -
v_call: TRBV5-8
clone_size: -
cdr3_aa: CASSLRSRGITSGYTF
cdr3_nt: TGTGCCAGCAGCCTGAGGTCCCGGGGGATCACCTCTGGCTACACCTTC

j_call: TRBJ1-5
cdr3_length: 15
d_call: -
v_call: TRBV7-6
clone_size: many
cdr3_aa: CASSSQIGVGQPQHF
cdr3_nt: TGTGCCAGCAGCTCCCAAATCGGGGTCGGACAGCCCCAGCATTTT

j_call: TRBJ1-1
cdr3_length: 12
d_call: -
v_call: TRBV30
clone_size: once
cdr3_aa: CAWSGWNTEAFF
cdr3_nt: TGTGCCTGGAGTGGGTGGAACACTGAAGCTTTCTTT

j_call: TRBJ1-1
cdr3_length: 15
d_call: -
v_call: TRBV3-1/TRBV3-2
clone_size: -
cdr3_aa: CASSPILTVNTEAFF
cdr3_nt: TGTGCCAGTAGCCCTATATTAACAGTGAACACTGAAGCTTTCTTT

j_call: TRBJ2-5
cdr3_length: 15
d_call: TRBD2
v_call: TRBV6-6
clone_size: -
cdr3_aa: CASSPTSGGQETQYF
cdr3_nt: TGTGCCAGCAGCCCGACTAGCGGGGGGCAAGAGACCCAGTACTTC

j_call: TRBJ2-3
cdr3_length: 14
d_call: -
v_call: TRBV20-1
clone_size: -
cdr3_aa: CSASESSRTDTQYF
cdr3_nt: TGCAGTGCTAGTGAGTCCTCGCGCACAGATACGCAGTATTTT

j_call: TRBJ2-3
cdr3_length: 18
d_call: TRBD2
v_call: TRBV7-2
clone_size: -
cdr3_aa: CASSSYEGGPGGADTQYF
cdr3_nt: TGTGCCAGCAGCTCCTACGAGGGGGGGCCCGGGGGGGCAGATACGCAGTATTTT

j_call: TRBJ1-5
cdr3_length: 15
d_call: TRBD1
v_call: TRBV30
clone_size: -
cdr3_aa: CAWSLGGRGNQPQHF
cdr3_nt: TGTGCCTGGAGTTTAGGGGGCCGGGGGAATCAGCCCCAGCATTTT

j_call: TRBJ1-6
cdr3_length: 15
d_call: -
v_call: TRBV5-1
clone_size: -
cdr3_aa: CASSLLGTLDSPLHF
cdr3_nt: TGCGCCAGCAGCTTGCTCGGGACACTGGATTCACCCCTCCACTTT

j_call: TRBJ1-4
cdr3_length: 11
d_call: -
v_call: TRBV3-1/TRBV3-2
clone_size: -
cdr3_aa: CASSHSEKLFF
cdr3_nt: TGTGCCAGCAGCCACAGTGAAAAACTGTTTTTT

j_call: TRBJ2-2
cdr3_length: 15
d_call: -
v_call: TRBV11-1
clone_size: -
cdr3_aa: CASEGERTNTGELFF
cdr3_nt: TGTGCCAGCGAGGGGGAACGTACGAACACCGGGGAGCTGTTTTTT

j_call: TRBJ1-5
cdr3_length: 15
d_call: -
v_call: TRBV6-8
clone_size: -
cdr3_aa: CASRPYSYSNQPQHF
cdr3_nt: TGTGCCAGCAGGCCTTACAGTTATAGCAATCAGCCCCAGCATTTT

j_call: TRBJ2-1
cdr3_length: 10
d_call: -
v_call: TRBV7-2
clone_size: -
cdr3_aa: CASSRNEQFF
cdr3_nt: TGTGCCAGCAGTCGAAATGAGCAGTTCTTC

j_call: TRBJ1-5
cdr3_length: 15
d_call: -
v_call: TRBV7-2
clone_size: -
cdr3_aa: CASSSNPENNQPQHF
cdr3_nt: TGTGCCAGCAGCTCAAACCCGGAGAACAATCAGCCCCAGCATTTT

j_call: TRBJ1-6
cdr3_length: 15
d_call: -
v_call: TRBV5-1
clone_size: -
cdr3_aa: CASSLDPGGDSPLHF
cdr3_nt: TGCGCCAGCAGCTTGGACCCGGGAGGGGATTCACCCCTCCACTTT